A selection of T cell receptor beta chains follows, all from one sample in a study of T-cell reconstitution after alpha-beta-depleted transplantation in children. One entry per CDR3 protein results from TCRdb running MiXCR on the PCR reads. Of hundreds of thousands of distinct CDR3 sequences listed, less than 9.5% were seen once; the top ten hold approximately 9.6%. Source: peripheral blood, taken 360 days after TCRalphabeta/CD19-depleted stem cell transplant. The receptor source for this set is a female patient between 2 and 15 years old who had a stem cell transplant for Fanconi anemia, so the T cells may come from the graft donor. The CDR3 runs from the conserved cysteine through the conserved F or W. The D gene is left open where the match is weak.

v_call	d_call	j_call	cdr3_aa
TRBV28	TRBD1	TRBJ2-1	CASRGTGNYNEQFF
TRBV6-2/TRBV6-3	.	TRBJ2-7	CASRGLSSYEQYF
TRBV24-1	.	TRBJ2-5	CATSDGKRAQETQYF
TRBV6-1	TRBD1	TRBJ1-1	CASRRTGGALDTEAFF
TRBV7-6	TRBD1	TRBJ2-7	CASSLAGTASGKYF
TRBV12-3/TRBV12-4	TRBD1	TRBJ2-2	CAGQVFNTGELFF
TRBV2	.	TRBJ2-5	CASSEWGRLETQYF
TRBV7-2	.	TRBJ2-3	CASSLAGERDTQYF
TRBV7-2	.	TRBJ2-7	CASSPAGYEQYF
TRBV12-3/TRBV12-4	.	TRBJ2-3	CASSRDPGADTQYF
TRBV7-3	.	TRBJ2-1	CASSLNTGKSEQFF